These 15 T cell receptor beta chains originate from one sample sequenced in a study of CD8 T cells in Susac syndrome. With random hexamers, 0.5 to 1 ug RNA was reverse transcribed. TCRdb independently ran MiXCR on the immunoSEQ multiplex PCR reads; one entry per CDR3 protein. The data show about 90,000 distinct CDR3 sequences, approximately 92% seen once. The source material was CD8+ T cells from PBMCs. All receptors derive from a human donor in good health.

This clonotype has a handful of counts. The chain links TRBV29-1 to TRBJ2-7; D not resolved. CDR3 size: 11 residues. Germline V gene lookup returns CDR1 SQVTM and CDR2 ANQGSEA. V was shortened by 7 bases and J by 4 bases, with 11 bases between the two germline ends. The CDR3 here is CSASDGYEQYF. CDR3 DNA: TGCAGCGCTTCGGACGGGTACGAGCAGTACTTC.

The rearrangement uses TRBV25-1 and TRBJ1-2; D ambiguous. Germline CDR1 reads MGHDK; CDR2 reads SYGVNS. Trimming stripped 2 bases from V and 4 bases from J, with 11 bases between. CDR3 length: 14 residues. CDR3 coding DNA: TGTGCCAGCAGTGAAATATCACAGTTCTATGGCTACACCTTC. It yields the protein CASSEISQFYGYTF.

The chain uses TRBV9 and TRBJ2-1; no reliable D call. CDR3 length: 12 residues. V was pared by 2 bases and J by 7 bases, with 7 bases between. CDR1 SGDLS and CDR2 YYNGEE come from the germline V gene. CDR3 loop: CASSVRFNEQFF. CDR3 in DNA: TGTGCCAGCAGCGTGCGTTTTAATGAGCAGTTCTTC.

The chain is built from TRBV7-9 and TRBJ1-6; no firm D call. The V gene's germline CDR1 is SEHNR and CDR2 FQNEAQ (reference sequence). The CDR3 loop spans 13 amino acids. Trimming took 8 bases from V and 5 from J, leaving 10 bases between them. This CDR3 reads CASSTENNSPLHF. CDR3 DNA: TGTGCCAGCTCTACAGAGAATAATTCACCCCTCCACTTT. Complete variable domain (other parts from reference TRBV7-9 and TRBJ1-6): DTGVSQNPRHKITKRGQNVTFRCDPISEHNRLYWYRQTLGQGPEFLTYFQNEAQLEKSRLLSDRFSAERPKGSFSTLEIQRTEQGDSAMYLCASSTENNSPLHFGNGTRLTVT.

DNA for the CDR3: TGCAGCGTTGATCTGGGATTAGCTTGGAACACTGAAGCTTTCTTT. It yields the protein CSVDLGLAWNTEAFF. The chain links TRBV29-1 to TRBJ1-1; D is undetermined. V gave up 3 bases and J gave up 1 base, with 15 bases separating them. Germline CDR1 SQVTM, CDR2 ANQGSEA. This CDR3 has 15 residues.

This clonotype was seen just once. The genes are TRBV7-6 and TRBJ2-1; 10 nucleotides agree with TRBD1. Germline lookup yields CDR1 SGHVS and CDR2 FNYEAQ. The CDR3 length is 18 residues. Trimming took 6 bases from V and 7 from J; bases not matched to a gene: 18. CDR3 DNA: TGTGCCAGCAGTTTAACCCCGTCCGACAGGGGGCTGGGTAATGAGCAGTTCTTC. Protein sequence: CASSLTPSDRGLGNEQFF. Variable domain in full (rest from reference TRBV7-6 and TRBJ2-1): GAGVSQSPRYKVTKRGQDVALRCDPISGHVSLYWYRQALGQGPEFLTYFNYEAQQDKSGLPNDRFSAERPEGSISTLTIQRTEQRDSAMYRCASSLTPSDRGLGNEQFFGPGTRLTVL.

The chain recombines TRBV4-1 with TRBJ2-1, with D unclear. V was clipped by 2 bases and J by 3 bases, with 2 bases between them. The CDR3 runs 12 residues. Germline V gives CDR1 MGHRA, CDR2 YSYEKL. The CDR3 loop reads CASSQSYNEQFF. CDR3 bases: TGCGCCAGCAGCCAAAGCTACAATGAGCAGTTCTTC.

This rearrangement joins TRBV7-2 to TRBJ2-5; 16 bases are shared with TRBD2. The V and J ends lost 10 bases and 4 bases, in that order; junction bases with no gene match: 6. Germline loops: CDR1 SGHTA, CDR2 FQGNSA. The CDR3 consists of 15 residues. CDR3 bases: TGTGCCACCGGGACTAGCGGGGGGGCAGGAGAGACCCAGTACTTC. As protein: CATGTSGGAGETQYF.

This clonotype has a single count. The genes are TRBV2 and TRBJ2-3; 12 positions agree with TRBD2. Germline V lookup: CDR1 SNHLY, CDR2 FYNNEI. Unmatched junction bases numbered 2, after V lost 6 bases and J lost 4 bases. This CDR3 comprises 14 residues. The CDR3 DNA reads TGTGCCAGCAGACTAGCGGGGGGTCCAGATACGCAGTATTTT. This sequence encodes CASRLAGGPDTQYF.

The chain links TRBV2 to TRBJ2-7; D not certain. The CDR3 has 13 residues. Trimming took off 2 bases at V and 4 bases at J, with 9 bases between the two ends. Looked up from germline, CDR1 is SNHLY and CDR2 is FYNNEI. The CDR3 DNA is TGTGCCAGCAGTGAACAGGACGGGTACGAGCAGTACTTC. This codes for CASSEQDGYEQYF.

The chain uses TRBV3-1 and TRBJ2-1; 8 bases are shared with TRBD2. The CDR3 has 15 residues. Germline V gene sequence: CDR1 LGHDT, CDR2 YNNKEL (reference sequence). The ends lost 4 bases at V and 7 bases at J; junction bases unmatched: 9. CDR3 sequence reads: CASSPVGAGGNEQFF. CDR3 DNA: TGTGCCAGCAGCCCCGTGGGCGCGGGGGGAAATGAGCAGTTCTTC.

This chain links TRBV7-6 with TRBJ2-2; D is undetermined. V shed 3 bases and J shed 6 bases, with 5 bases lying between them. This CDR3 has 12 amino acids. The germline V gene has CDR1 SGHVS and CDR2 FNYEAQ. CDR3 sequence: CASSFSAGELFF. The CDR3 bases are TGTGCCAGCAGCTTTTCGGCCGGGGAGCTGTTTTTT.

The genes are TRBV7-6 and TRBJ1-1; D gene ambiguous. Trimming removed 1 base from V and 4 bases from J, with 10 bases in between. Germline CDR1 is SGHVS and CDR2 is FNYEAQ. This CDR3 has 14 residues. DNA of the CDR3: TGTGCCAGCAGCTTAGGGGGAGCCGCCACTGAAGCTTTCTTT. Protein sequence: CASSLGGAATEAFF.

The chain links TRBV19 to TRBJ2-7, with D tentatively TRBD1 (5 bases). The germline V gene has CDR1 LNHDA and CDR2 SQIVND (reference sequence). Between the trimmed V and J ends, which lost 7 bases and 0 bases, there was a span of 10 bases. The CDR3 extends over 13 amino acids. The CDR3 region is CASTPGSSYEQYF. The DNA of the CDR3 is TGTGCCAGTACCCCAGGGTCCTCCTACGAGCAGTACTTC.

The genes are TRBV12-5 and TRBJ1-3, with D uncertain. CDR3 length equals 17 residues. Per germline, CDR1 LGHNT and CDR2 FRNRAP. Trimming removed 0 bases at V and 0 bases at J, with 12 bases between. The CDR3 is CASGLVLGPTSGNTIYF. DNA for the CDR3: TGTGCTAGTGGTTTGGTATTAGGACCGACCTCTGGAAACACCATATATTTT.